These 8 T cell receptor beta chains share one sample of origin, sequenced in a study of blood T cells in healthy people across ages (dated by TCRdb to 2014 to 2015). Libraries were made using 5' RACE. Sequencing took place on an Illumina HiSeq 2500. The second PCR ran for about 7 to 11 cycles and used a J-beta primer mix along with a sample-barcoded 5' primer. TCRdb redid the processing of the public reads, applying fastp at Q25 and MiXCR, and retained in-frame beta chains. One record per CDR3 amino acid sequence lists the most common genes and DNA. In all, the sample holds 800,000 or so distinct CDR3 sequences, and approximately 65% of those were seen once. The top ten clonotypes cover around a quarter of the sample. Sequenced material: blood. The receptors were sampled from a man in his thirties or forties in good health.

This clonotype is a singleton in its sample. This chain links TRBV28 with TRBJ2-7; possible D gene TRBD2, 6 bases. The CDR3 loop spans 16 amino acids. The germline V gene encodes CDR1 MDHEN and CDR2 SYDVKM. Trimming pared 1 base from V and 6 bases from J, leaving 19 bases between. The CDR3 region is CASSLSFQGRGREQYF. The CDR3 region has the DNA TGTGCCAGCAGTTTATCATTTCAAGGGCGGGGACGCGAGCAGTACTTC.

The chain carries TRBV9 and TRBJ2-5; 7 nucleotides match TRBD1. The CDR3 has 13 amino acids. The J segment lost 3 bases and the V segment lost 3 bases, leaving 2 bases of the junction unmatched. In germline, CDR1 is SGDLS, CDR2 YYNGEE. The CDR3 region has the DNA TGTGCCAGCAGCGAAGACAGGGAAGAGACCCAGTACTTC. Its translation is CASSEDREETQYF. Variable domain in full (rest from reference TRBV9 and TRBJ2-5): DSGVTQTPKHLITATGQRVTLRCSPRSGDLSVYWYQQSLDQGLQFLIQYYNGEERAKGNILERFSAQQFPDLHSELNLSSLELGDSALYFCASSEDREETQYFGPGTRLLVL.

This chain links TRBV7-9 with TRBJ2-7; 10 bases agree with TRBD2. Unmatched junction bases numbered 11, after V lost 5 bases and J lost 4 bases. Germline V gene sequence: CDR1 SEHNR, CDR2 FQNEAQ (reference sequence). The CDR3 has 16 residues. CDR3 sequence (DNA): TGTGCCAGCAGCCATGGCCCGGGACTAGCGAATTACGAGCAGTACTTC. This codes for CASSHGPGLANYEQYF. Drawing the rest from reference TRBV7-9 and TRBJ2-7, the complete variable domain is DTGVSQNPRHKITKRGQNVTFRCDPISEHNRLYWYRQTLGQGPEFLTYFQNEAQLEKSRLLSDRFSAERPKGSFSTLEIQRTEQGDSAMYLCASSHGPGLANYEQYFGPGTRLTVT.

V is TRBV5-4 and J is TRBJ1-2, with 8 bases that match TRBD1. CDR1 and CDR2 from the germline V gene are SGHNT and YYREEE (reference sequence). V lost 4 bases to trimming and J lost 4 bases; unmatched junction nucleotides: 6. The CDR3 extends over 14 amino acids. The DNA of the CDR3 is TGTGCCAGCAGCACTGACAGGGGTGTCTATGGCTACACCTTC. Amino acid sequence: CASSTDRGVYGYTF.

The V call is TRBV20-1, the J call TRBJ2-3; D is uncertain. Germline lookup yields CDR1 DFQATT and CDR2 SNEGSKA (reference sequence). CDR3 size: 16 residues. V shed 3 bases and J shed 2 bases, with 18 bases lying between them. DNA for the CDR3: TGCAGTGCTAGCATCGACCGACTGGAACCCACAGATACGCAGTATTTT. This codes for CSASIDRLEPTDTQYF.

The chain uses TRBV23-1 and TRBJ2-3, with a possible D match to TRBD2 (5 bases). TRBV23-1 is an ORF; its function is uncertain. Trimming took 7 bases from V and 1 from J, leaving 15 bases between them. The CDR3 is 15 residues long. The DNA for the CDR3 is TGCGCCAGCAACCAGGTTTTTAGCGGCACAGATACGCAGTATTTT. Translation: CASNQVFSGTDTQYF.

The genes are TRBV20-1 and TRBJ2-3; 8 bases match TRBD2. Germline values: CDR1 DFQATT, CDR2 SNEGSKA (reference sequence). With 5 bases clipped from V and 6 bases from J, the junction kept 10 bases outside the gene matches. CDR3 length: 14 residues. The DNA for the CDR3 is TGCAGTGCTGTCGGGGGGGCGGCCACGGATACGCAGTATTTT. Its protein is CSAVGGAATDTQYF.

This clonotype appeared a single time. The chain recombines TRBV27 with TRBJ2-5, with D perhaps TRBD1 (6 bases). The CDR3 spans 15 residues. The germline gives CDR1 MNHEY, CDR2 SMNVEV (reference sequence). V was clipped by 5 bases and J by 5 bases, with 18 bases between them. CDR3 region: CASSPAQGSLETQYF. In DNA, the CDR3 is TGTGCCAGCAGTCCCGCCCAGGGGAGTTTGGAGACCCAGTACTTC.